This TCR beta chain was observed in a study of T cells in Graves' hyperthyroidism and ophthalmopathy. The CDR3 regions of TCR beta were amplified from RNA transcripts. TCR CDR3 regions were first amplified by RT-PCR with HTBI primers. TCRdb recomputed calls from the multiplex PCR reads with MiXCR, one row per CDR3 protein. The sample consists of roughly 300,000 distinct CDR3 sequences, roughly 13% of them appearing once. Findings of the study overall: The majority of expanded thyroid clonotypes above 0.001 also appeared in blood.

A patient was excluded if there was uncontrolled infection, other autoimmune disease, pregnancy or lactation. Thyroid ultrasound, orbital computed tomography, clinical symptoms, and serum thyroxine and TRAb underpinned diagnoses. This clonotype was seen a handful of times. The antigen is not known. This clonotype was obtained from a woman aged 25 to 39 with Graves' hyperthyroidism. The source material was blood.

Here the CDR3 DNA reads TGTGCCAGCAGTCGTCCCTTGGGTGGGAGTGGGGCTTTGGATGAGCAGTTCTTC. Translation gives CASSRPLGGSGALDEQFF. The V and J genes are TRBV28 and TRBJ2-1; D might be TRBD1 or TRBD2, each matching 5 bases. The CDR3 is made up of 18 amino acids. CDR1 is MDHEN and CDR2 is SYDVKM in the germline V gene. Trimming left V 5 bases short and J 8 bases short, with 28 bases between.